This record looks at one T cell receptor beta chain sequence and its context. No antigen is known for it. Trimming removed 8 bases from V and 4 bases from J; junction bases left unmatched: 15. In germline, CDR1 is MDHEN, CDR2 SYDVKM. The length of the CDR3 is 18 residues. Primers included in the PCR were 60 Vbeta and 13 Jbeta primers. Per the study methods: There were about 80 million unique TCR beta chains by a later count, and around 10 million of them were shared. The table came from immunoSEQ multiplex PCR; TCRdb's copy has only in-frame clones and leaves some out. The DNA was the basis for D and trimming; V, J and clone size are from that table. The sample lists around 140,000 clones, roughly three quarters occurring once. These data originate in a study of cytomegalovirus exposure and HLA in healthy donors. Study-level results: Highly shared sequence variants in one cluster were likely a sequencing artifact. Excluded: some indistinguishable V segments such as TRBV6-2 and TRBV6-3.

The chain has TRBV28 and TRBJ2-1; TRBD2 matches at 12 bases. Sequencing was carried out using PBMCs. The clonotype originates from a female donor in good health and CMV-seronegative. The CDR3 region has the DNA TGTGCCAGCGCTAACCTCGGGCTAGCGGGAGGGCCGTACAATGAGCAGTTCTTC. This sequence encodes CASANLGLAGGPYNEQFF.